These T cell receptor beta chains were read from a single sample in a study of cytomegalovirus exposure and HLA in healthy donors. Clones were read by immunoSEQ multiplex PCR, and TCRdb kept only the in-frame ones, dropping some. The sample lists about 120,000 clones; more than 60% were seen once. Sequencing was carried out using PBMCs. The receptors were gathered from a female donor in good health and CMV-seronegative. The CDR3 runs from the conserved cysteine through the conserved F or W. A D gene is named only where the DNA matches it firmly.

d_call,j_call,v_call,cdr3_nt,cdr3_aa
NA,TRBJ2-1,TRBV7-3,TGTGCCAGCAGCTTAACGGCGGGTAGCTCCTACAATGAGCAGTTCTTC,CASSLTAGSSYNEQFF
TRBD1,TRBJ2-2,TRBV13,TGTGCCAGCAGAGACAGGGGGCAAACGAACACCGGGGAGCTGTTTTTT,CASRDRGQTNTGELFF
NA,TRBJ1-1,TRBV29-1,TGCAGCGTTGACGAGACAGGGAACACTGAAGCTTTCTTT,CSVDETGNTEAFF
TRBD1,TRBJ2-3,TRBV5-4,TGTGCCATCCCTGGACAGGGCACAGATACGCAGTATTTT,CAIPGQGTDTQYF
NA,TRBJ1-2,TRBV2,TGTGCCAGCAGCGGTCAGGTCAAGTTAGGCGGCTACACCTTC,CASSGQVKLGGYTF
NA,TRBJ1-1,TRBV27,TGTGCCAGCAGTTTACCAGGACAGAGCACTGAAGCTTTCTTT,CASSLPGQSTEAFF
TRBD1,TRBJ2-7,TRBV9,TGTGCCAGCAACTTTTATCCGGGACAGGCATACTACGAGCAGTACTTC,CASNFYPGQAYYEQYF
NA,TRBJ2-1,TRBV29-1,TGCAGCGTTGAGGGGCGCAGGGGGCAGTTCTTC,CSVEGRRGQFF
NA,TRBJ2-3,TRBV4-2,TGTGCCAGCAGCCAAGAACAGGGCACAGATACGCAGTATTTT,CASSQEQGTDTQYF
NA,TRBJ1-5,TRBV6-1,TGTGCCAGCAGACTCGAAGGGGGTGGTCAGCCCCAGCATTTT,CASRLEGGGQPQHF
TRBD1,TRBJ2-1,TRBV9,TGTGCCAGCAGCGTAGGAGGGGGCGTTTCCTACAATGAGCAGTTCTTC,CASSVGGGVSYNEQFF
NA,TRBJ1-5,TRBV6-1,TGTGCCGGATCTATACAGGCCACTAATCAGCCCCAGCATTTT,CAGSIQATNQPQHF